This TCR beta chain was recovered during a study of blood T cell repertoires in COVID-19. As for the study in general: From the United States, Italy and Spain came samples of acute and convalescent COVID-19. The analysed material was cDNA or gDNA that came from T cells, B-cell-depleted T cells, or PBMCs.

Sequencing used immunoSEQ multiplex PCR; TCRdb keeps in-frame clones, though not all of them. The data show 65,000 to 95,000 clones, roughly 84% seen once. CDR1 and CDR2 (germline): SQVTM, ANQGSEA. CDR3 length: 17 residues. Germline trimming cut 8 bases from V and 0 bases from J; bases unmatched to any gene: 16. This receptor was identified in a man aged 70 or older with active or convalescent COVID-19. Material: peripheral blood. J is TRBJ1-5 and V is TRBV29-1, with 7 bases that match TRBD1. CDR3 amino acids: CSMLQGRRVYSNQPQHF. The CDR3 bases are TGCAGCATGTTACAGGGGAGGAGGGTTTATAGCAATCAGCCCCAGCATTTT.